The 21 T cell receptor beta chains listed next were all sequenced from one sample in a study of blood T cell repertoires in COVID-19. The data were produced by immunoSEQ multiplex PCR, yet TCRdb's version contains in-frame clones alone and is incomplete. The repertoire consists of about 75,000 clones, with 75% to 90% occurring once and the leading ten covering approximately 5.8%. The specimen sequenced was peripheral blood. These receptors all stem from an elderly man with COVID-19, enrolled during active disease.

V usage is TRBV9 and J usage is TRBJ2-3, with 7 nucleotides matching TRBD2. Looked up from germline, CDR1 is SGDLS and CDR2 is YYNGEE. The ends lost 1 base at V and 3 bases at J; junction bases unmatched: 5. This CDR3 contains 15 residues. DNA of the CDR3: TGTGCCAGCAGCGTATCTAGCGGCCAAACAGATACGCAGTATTTT. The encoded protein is CASSVSSGQTDTQYF.

CDR3 amino acids: CASSQDLPGQGNTIYF. CDR3 coding DNA: TGTGCCAGCAGCCAAGACCTTCCGGGACAGGGGAACACCATATATTTT. The chain links TRBV14 to TRBJ1-3; TRBD1 agrees at 10 bases. Germline-derived CDR1 and CDR2 are SGHDN and FVKESK. The CDR3 contains 16 residues. V lost 0 bases, J lost 7 bases, and 6 bases stayed unmatched.

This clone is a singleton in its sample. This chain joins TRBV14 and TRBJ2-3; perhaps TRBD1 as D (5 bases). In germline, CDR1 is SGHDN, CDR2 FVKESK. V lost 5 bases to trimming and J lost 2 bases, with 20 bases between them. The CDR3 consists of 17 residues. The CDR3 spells CASSKGHTSTHTDTQYF. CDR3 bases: TGTGCCAGCAGCAAGGGGCATACTTCGACCCACACAGATACGCAGTATTTT.

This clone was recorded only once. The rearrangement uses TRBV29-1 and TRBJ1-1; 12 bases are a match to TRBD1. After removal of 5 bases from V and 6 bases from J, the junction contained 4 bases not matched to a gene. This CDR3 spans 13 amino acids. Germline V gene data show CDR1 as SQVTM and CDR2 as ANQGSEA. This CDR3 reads CSVSGQGAAEAFF. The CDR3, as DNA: TGCAGCGTTTCGGGACAGGGGGCCGCTGAAGCTTTCTTT. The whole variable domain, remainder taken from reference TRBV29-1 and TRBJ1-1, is SAVISQKPSRDICQRGTSLTIQCQVDSQVTMMFWYRQQPGQSLTLIATANQGSEATYESGFVIDKFPISRPNLTFSTLTVSNMSPEDSSIYLCSVSGQGAAEAFFGQGTRLTVV.

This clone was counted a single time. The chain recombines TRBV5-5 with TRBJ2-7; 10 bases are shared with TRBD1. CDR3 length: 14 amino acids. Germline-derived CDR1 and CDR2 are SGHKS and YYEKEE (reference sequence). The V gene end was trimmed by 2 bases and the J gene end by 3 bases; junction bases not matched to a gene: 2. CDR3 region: CASSLGDRGYEQYF. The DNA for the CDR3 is TGTGCCAGCAGCTTAGGGGACAGGGGCTACGAGCAGTACTTC.

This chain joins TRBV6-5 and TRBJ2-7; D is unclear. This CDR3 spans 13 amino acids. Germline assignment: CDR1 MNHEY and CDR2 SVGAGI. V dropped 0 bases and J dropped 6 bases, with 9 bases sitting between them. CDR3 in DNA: TGTGCCAGCAGTTACTCGATCGAGCGCGAGCAGTACTTC. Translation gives CASSYSIEREQYF.

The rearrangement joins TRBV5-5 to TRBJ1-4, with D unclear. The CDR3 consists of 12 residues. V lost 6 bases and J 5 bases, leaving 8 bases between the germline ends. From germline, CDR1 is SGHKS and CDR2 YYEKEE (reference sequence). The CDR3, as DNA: TGTGCCAGCACCCCGCGGAATGAAAAACTGTTTTTT. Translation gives CASTPRNEKLFF. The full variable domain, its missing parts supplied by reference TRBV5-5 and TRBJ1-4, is DAGVTQSPTHLIKTRGQQVTLRCSPISGHKSVSWYQQVLGQGPQFIFQYYEKEERGRGNFPDRFSARQFPNYSSELNVNALLLGDSALYLCASTPRNEKLFFGSGTQLSVL.

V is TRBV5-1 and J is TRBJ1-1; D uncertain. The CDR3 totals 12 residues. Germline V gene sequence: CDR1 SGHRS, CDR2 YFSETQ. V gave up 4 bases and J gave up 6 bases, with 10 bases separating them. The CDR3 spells CASSPVQAEAFF. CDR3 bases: TGCGCCAGCAGCCCGGTGCAGGCTGAAGCTTTCTTT.

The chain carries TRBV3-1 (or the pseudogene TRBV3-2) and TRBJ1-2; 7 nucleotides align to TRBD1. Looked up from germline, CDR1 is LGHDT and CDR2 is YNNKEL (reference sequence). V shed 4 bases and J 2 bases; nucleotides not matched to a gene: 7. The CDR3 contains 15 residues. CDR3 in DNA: TGTGCCAGCAGCCGACAACAGGGGAAAAACTATGGCTACACCTTC. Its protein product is CASSRQQGKNYGYTF.

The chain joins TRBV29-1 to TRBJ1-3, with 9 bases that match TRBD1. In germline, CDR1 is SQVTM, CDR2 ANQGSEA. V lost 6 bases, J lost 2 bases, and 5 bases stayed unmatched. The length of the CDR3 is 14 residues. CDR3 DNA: TGCAGCGTCGTACAGGGGGCACCTGGAAACACCATATATTTT. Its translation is CSVVQGAPGNTIYF.

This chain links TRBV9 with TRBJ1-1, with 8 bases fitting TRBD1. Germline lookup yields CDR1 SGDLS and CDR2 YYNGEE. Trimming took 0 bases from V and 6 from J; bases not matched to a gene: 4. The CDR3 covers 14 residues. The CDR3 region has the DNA TGTGCCAGCAGCGTAGCTTCAGGGGGCCCTGAAGCTTTCTTT. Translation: CASSVASGGPEAFF.

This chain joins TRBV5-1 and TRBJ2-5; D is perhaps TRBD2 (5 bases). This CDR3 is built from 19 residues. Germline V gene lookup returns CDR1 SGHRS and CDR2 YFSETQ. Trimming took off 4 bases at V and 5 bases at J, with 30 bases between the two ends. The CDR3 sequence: CASSPLRGKRPEWGETQYF. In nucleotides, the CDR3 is TGCGCCAGCAGCCCACTCCGGGGAAAGAGACCTGAGTGGGGTGAGACCCAGTACTTC.

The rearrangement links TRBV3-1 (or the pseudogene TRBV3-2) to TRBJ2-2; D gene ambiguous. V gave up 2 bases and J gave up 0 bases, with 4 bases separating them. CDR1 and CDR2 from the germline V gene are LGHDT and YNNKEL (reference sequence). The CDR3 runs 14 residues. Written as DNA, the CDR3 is TGTGCCAGCAGCCAACTTTCGAACACCGGGGAGCTGTTTTTT. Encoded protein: CASSQLSNTGELFF.

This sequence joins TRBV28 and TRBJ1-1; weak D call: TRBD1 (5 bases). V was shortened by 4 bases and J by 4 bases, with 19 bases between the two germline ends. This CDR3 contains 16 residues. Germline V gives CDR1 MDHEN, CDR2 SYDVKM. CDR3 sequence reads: CASSWPGQVGGTEAFF. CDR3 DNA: TGTGCCAGCAGTTGGCCGGGCCAGGTGGGGGGCACTGAAGCTTTCTTT.

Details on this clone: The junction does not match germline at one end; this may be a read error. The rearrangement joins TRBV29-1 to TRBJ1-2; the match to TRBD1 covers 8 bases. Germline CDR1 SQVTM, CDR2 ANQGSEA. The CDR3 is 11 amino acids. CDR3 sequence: CSGWTGSVRAF. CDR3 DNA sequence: TGCAGCGGCTGGACAGGGTCCGTGAGGGCCTTC.

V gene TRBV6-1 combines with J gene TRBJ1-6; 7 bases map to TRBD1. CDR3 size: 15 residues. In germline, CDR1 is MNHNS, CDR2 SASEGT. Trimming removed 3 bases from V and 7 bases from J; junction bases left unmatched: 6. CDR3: CASSDRGRGNSPLHF. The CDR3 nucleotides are TGTGCCAGCAGTGATAGGGGGCGCGGGAATTCACCCCTCCACTTT.

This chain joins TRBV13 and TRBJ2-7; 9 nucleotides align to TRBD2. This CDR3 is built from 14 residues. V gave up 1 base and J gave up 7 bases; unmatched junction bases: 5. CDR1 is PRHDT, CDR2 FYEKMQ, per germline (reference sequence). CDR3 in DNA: TGTGCCAGCAGCTTAGTGGCTAGCGGGAAAGAGCAGTACTTC. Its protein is CASSLVASGKEQYF. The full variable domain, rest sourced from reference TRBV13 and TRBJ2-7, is AAGVIQSPRHLIKEKRETATLKCYPIPRHDTVYWYQQGPGQDPQFLISFYEKMQSDKGSIPDRFSAQQFSDYHSELNMSSLELGDSALYFCASSLVASGKEQYFGPGTRLTVT.

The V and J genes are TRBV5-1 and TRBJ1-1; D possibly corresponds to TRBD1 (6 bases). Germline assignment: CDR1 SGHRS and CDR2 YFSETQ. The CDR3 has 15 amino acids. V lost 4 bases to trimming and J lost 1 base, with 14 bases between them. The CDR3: CASSESRGPNTEAFF. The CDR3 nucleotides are TGCGCCAGCAGCGAAAGCAGGGGCCCGAACACTGAAGCTTTCTTT. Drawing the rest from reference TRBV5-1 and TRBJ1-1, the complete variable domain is KAGVTQTPRYLIKTRGQQVTLSCSPISGHRSVSWYQQTPGQGLQFLFEYFSETQRNKGNFPGRFSGRQFSNSRSEMNVSTLELGDSALYLCASSESRGPNTEAFFGQGTRLTVV.

This chain's CDR3 is CASSPSGVRNSPLHF. The DNA for the CDR3 is TGTGCCAGCAGCCCCAGCGGGGTTCGTAATTCACCCCTCCACTTT. This rearrangement joins TRBV9 to TRBJ1-6; no firm D call. With 4 bases removed from V and 6 bases from J, the gap between germline ends came to 14 bases. This CDR3 is 15 amino acids long. The germline V gene encodes CDR1 SGDLS and CDR2 YYNGEE.

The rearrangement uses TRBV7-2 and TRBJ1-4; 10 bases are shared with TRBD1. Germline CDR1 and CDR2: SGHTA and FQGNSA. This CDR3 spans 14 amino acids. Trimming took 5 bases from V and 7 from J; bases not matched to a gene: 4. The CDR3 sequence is CASSPGQGIEKLFF. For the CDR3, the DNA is TGTGCCAGCAGCCCGGGACAGGGGATTGAAAAACTGTTTTTT.

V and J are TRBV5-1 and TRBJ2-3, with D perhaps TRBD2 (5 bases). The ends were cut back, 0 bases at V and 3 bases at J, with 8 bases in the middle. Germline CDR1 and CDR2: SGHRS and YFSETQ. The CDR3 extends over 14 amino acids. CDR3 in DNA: TGCGCCAGCAGCTTGGATTCGGGGACAGATACGCAGTATTTT. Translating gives CASSLDSGTDTQYF.